These 14 T cell receptor beta chains originate from one sample sequenced in a study of cytomegalovirus exposure and HLA in healthy donors. In the PCR, 60 Vbeta and 13 Jbeta primers were used. Profiled with immunoSEQ multiplex PCR; TCRdb holds only in-frame clones, not every one. The table records roughly 90,000 clones, about 68% of them present only once. Source material: PBMCs. The receptors derive from a young man in good health and CMV-seropositive.

This clone was found a few times. The genes are TRBV6-6 and TRBJ2-7; unclear D gene. CDR1 and CDR2 (germline): MNHNY, SVGAGI (reference sequence). The V gene lost 7 bases and the J gene lost 6 bases, with 10 bases spanning the gap. CDR3 length: 11 amino acids. CDR3 loop: CASNFPGEQYF. The CDR3 DNA follows: TGTGCCAGCAACTTCCCGGGCGAGCAGTACTTC.

The V gene is TRBV6-1, the J gene TRBJ2-7; weak D call: TRBD2 (7 bases). There are 14 residues in the CDR3. The ends were cut back, 0 bases at V and 5 bases at J, with 11 bases in the middle. The germline V gene has CDR1 MNHNS and CDR2 SASEGT. CDR3 in amino acids: CASSEAGGQDEQYF. Written as DNA, the CDR3 is TGTGCCAGCAGTGAAGCGGGGGGGCAGGACGAGCAGTACTTC.

The rearrangement joins TRBV7-8 to TRBJ2-2; D call uncertain. The CDR3 runs to 17 residues. The V end lost 3 bases, the J end lost 4 bases, and 18 bases lay between the germline ends. Germline CDR1 and CDR2: SGHVS and FQNEAQ. The CDR3 nucleotides are TGTGCCAGCAGCTTCTTCGGTGGAAGGAGCAGCACCGGGGAGCTGTTTTTT. Translated: CASSFFGGRSSTGELFF.

CDR3 region: CASSLGTGGSEQYF. The CDR3 bases are TGTGCCAGCAGCCTAGGGACAGGGGGCTCCGAGCAGTACTTC. J is TRBJ2-5 and V is TRBV27, with 12 bases matching TRBD1. The J call is uncertain, as TRBJ2-7 better fits the DNA end. Germline V gene lookup returns CDR1 MNHEY and CDR2 SMNVEV (reference sequence). The CDR3 contains 14 residues.

This chain uses TRBV4-1 with TRBJ1-2, with a weak D call TRBD1 (5 bases). Trimming removed 3 bases from V and 1 base from J, with 9 bases in between. Germline V gives CDR1 MGHRA, CDR2 YSYEKL. CDR3 length: 14 residues. CDR3 nucleotides: TGCGCCAGCAGCCAGGGGGGGATTAACTATGGCTACACCTTC. Its protein product is CASSQGGINYGYTF.

The V and J genes are TRBV2 and TRBJ1-1; D unclear. CDR1 and CDR2 (germline): SNHLY, FYNNEI. There are 14 residues in the CDR3. Trimming pared 4 bases from V and 6 bases from J, leaving 15 bases between. Written as DNA, the CDR3 is TGTGCCAGCAGTGCGATTACCACGGTAGCTGAAGCTTTCTTT. This codes for CASSAITTVAEAFF.

This clone has only one observation. The chain couples TRBV10-3 to TRBJ2-2; TRBD2 is a possible D gene (6 bases). The germline V and J ends were trimmed by 2 bases and 5 bases, with 9 bases remaining between them. There are 14 residues in the CDR3. From germline, CDR1 is ENHRY and CDR2 SYGVKD. The CDR3 reads CAISETRDTGELFF. In DNA, the CDR3 is TGTGCCATCAGTGAGACGCGGGATACCGGGGAGCTGTTTTTT.

The rearrangement joins TRBV15 to TRBJ1-5, with D tentatively TRBD1 (5 bases). The CDR3 contains 14 residues. The germline V gene has CDR1 LNHNV and CDR2 YYDKDF (reference sequence). Trimming left V 0 bases short and J 5 bases short, with 8 bases between. The CDR3 is CATSREVGDQPQHF. The CDR3 DNA follows: TGTGCCACCAGCAGAGAAGTAGGGGATCAGCCCCAGCATTTT.

The gene calls are TRBV27 and TRBJ1-1; TRBD1 matches at 10 bases. V was clipped by 4 bases and J by 4 bases; unmatched bases: 3. CDR1 MNHEY and CDR2 SMNVEV come from the germline V gene (reference sequence). The CDR3 contains 14 residues. The CDR3 loop reads CASSSRTGGTEAFF. In DNA, the CDR3 is TGTGCCAGCAGTTCCCGGACAGGGGGCACTGAAGCTTTCTTT.

This clone was seen more than once but under ten times. The CDR3 sequence: CASSLVGQRGNTIYF. The CDR3 DNA is TGTGCCAGCAGCTTAGTCGGACAGCGAGGAAACACCATATATTTT. V is TRBV13 and J is TRBJ1-3; D might be TRBD1 (6 bases). The CDR3 consists of 15 residues. Germline assignment: CDR1 PRHDT and CDR2 FYEKMQ (reference sequence). V was clipped by 1 base and J by 4 bases, with 11 bases between them.

The J gene is TRBJ1-2, the V gene TRBV6-5; 8 nucleotides agree with TRBD1. Germline trimming cut 2 bases from V and 4 bases from J; bases unmatched to any gene: 6. Germline V gives CDR1 MNHEY, CDR2 SVGAGI. CDR3 length: 15 amino acids. Here the CDR3 DNA reads TGTGCCAGCAGTTACGGGAGGACAGGGCTCTATGGCTACACCTTC. Protein product: CASSYGRTGLYGYTF.

CDR3 DNA sequence: TGTGCCAGCAGACGTGATCCGCGGAACACCATATATTTT. Translating gives CASRRDPRNTIYF. This chain uses TRBV28 with TRBJ1-3, with D unclear. V lost 6 bases, J lost 7 bases, and 13 bases lay in between. This CDR3 spans 13 amino acids. Germline V gene sequence: CDR1 MDHEN, CDR2 SYDVKM.

The chain couples TRBV7-2 to TRBJ2-2, with 7 bases identical to TRBD2. With 3 bases clipped from V and 7 bases from J, the junction kept 11 bases outside the gene matches. Looked up from germline, CDR1 is SGHTA and CDR2 is FQGNSA. This CDR3 has 16 amino acids. Here the CDR3 DNA reads TGTGCCAGCAGCTTGACGCCAGGCGGGAGCATCGGGGAGCTGTTTTTT. This translates into CASSLTPGGSIGELFF.

This chain uses TRBV6-1 with TRBJ1-5; 8 positions agree with TRBD1. Germline V gene lookup returns CDR1 MNHNS and CDR2 SASEGT. There are 16 residues in the CDR3. The J segment lost 6 bases and the V segment lost 4 bases, leaving 11 bases of the junction unmatched. The CDR3 region has the DNA TGTGCCAGCAGTGCCTCCCAGGGGGCGAGGGGTCAGCCCCAGCATTTT. Residues: CASSASQGARGQPQHF.